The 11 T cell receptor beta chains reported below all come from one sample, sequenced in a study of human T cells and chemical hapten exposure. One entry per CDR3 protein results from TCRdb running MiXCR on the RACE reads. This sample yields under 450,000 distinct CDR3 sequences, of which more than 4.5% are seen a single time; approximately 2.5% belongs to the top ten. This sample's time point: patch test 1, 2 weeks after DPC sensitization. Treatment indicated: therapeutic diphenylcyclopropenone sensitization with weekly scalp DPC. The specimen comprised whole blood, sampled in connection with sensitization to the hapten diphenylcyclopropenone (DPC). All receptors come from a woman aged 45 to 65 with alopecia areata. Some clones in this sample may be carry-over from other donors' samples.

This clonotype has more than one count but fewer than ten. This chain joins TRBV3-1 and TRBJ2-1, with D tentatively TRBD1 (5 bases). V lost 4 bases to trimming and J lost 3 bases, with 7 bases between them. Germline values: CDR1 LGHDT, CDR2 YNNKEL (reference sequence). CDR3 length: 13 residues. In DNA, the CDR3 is TGTGCCAGCAGCCCGGACAACTACAATGAGCAGTTCTTC. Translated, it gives CASSPDNYNEQFF.

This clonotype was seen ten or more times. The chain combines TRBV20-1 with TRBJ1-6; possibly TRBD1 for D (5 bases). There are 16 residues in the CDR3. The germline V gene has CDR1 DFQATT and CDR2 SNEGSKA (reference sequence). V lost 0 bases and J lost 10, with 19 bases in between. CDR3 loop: CSARDKGDSGLSPLHF. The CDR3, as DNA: TGCAGTGCTAGAGATAAGGGTGACAGCGGACTGTCACCCCTCCACTTT.

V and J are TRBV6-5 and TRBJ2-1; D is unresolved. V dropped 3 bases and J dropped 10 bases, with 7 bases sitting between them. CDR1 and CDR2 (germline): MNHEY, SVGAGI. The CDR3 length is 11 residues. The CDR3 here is CASSYASEQFF. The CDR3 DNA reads TGTGCCAGCAGTTATGCAAGCGAGCAGTTCTTC.

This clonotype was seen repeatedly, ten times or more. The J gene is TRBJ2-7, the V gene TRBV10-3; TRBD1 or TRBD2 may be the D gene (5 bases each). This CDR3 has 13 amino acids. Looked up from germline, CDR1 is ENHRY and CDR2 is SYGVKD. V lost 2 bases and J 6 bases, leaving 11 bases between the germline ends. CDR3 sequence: CAISETQGREQYF. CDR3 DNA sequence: TGTGCCATCAGTGAGACCCAGGGACGCGAGCAGTACTTC.

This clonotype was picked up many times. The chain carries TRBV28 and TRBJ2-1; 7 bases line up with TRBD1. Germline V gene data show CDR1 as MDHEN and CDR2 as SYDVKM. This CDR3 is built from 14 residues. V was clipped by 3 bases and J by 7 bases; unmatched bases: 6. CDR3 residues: CASSLRRGRNEQFF. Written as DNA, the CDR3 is TGTGCCAGCAGTTTGAGAAGGGGGCGGAATGAGCAGTTCTTC.

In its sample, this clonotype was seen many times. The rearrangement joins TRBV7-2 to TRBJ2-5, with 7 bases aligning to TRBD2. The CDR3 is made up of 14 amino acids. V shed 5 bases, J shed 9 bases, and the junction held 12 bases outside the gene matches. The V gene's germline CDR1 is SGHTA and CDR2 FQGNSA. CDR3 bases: TGTGCCAGCAGCCCGGGGGGTTCGATTTGGGCCCAGTACTTC. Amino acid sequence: CASSPGGSIWAQYF.

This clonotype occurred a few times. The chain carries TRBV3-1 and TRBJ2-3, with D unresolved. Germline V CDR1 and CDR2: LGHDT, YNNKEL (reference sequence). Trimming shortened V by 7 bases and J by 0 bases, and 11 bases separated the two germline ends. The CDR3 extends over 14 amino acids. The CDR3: CASTRGRSTDTQYF. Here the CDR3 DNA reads TGTGCCAGCACCCGAGGACGTAGCACAGATACGCAGTATTTT.

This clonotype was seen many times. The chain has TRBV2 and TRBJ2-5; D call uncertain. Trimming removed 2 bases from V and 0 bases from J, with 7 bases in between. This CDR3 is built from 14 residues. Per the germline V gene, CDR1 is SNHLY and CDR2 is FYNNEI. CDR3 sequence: CASSEPPHQETQYF. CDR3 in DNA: TGTGCCAGCAGTGAACCCCCCCACCAAGAGACCCAGTACTTC.

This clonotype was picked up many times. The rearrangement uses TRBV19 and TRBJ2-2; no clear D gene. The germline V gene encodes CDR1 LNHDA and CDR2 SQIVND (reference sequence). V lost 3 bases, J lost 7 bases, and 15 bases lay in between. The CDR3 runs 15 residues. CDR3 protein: CASSIRADGYGELFF. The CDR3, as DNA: TGTGCCAGTAGTATCCGGGCCGACGGCTACGGGGAGCTGTTTTTT.

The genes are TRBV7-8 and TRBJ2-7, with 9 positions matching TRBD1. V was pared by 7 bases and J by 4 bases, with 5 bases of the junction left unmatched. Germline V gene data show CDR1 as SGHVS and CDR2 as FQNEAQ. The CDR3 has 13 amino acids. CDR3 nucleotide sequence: TGTGCCAGCACCGCCGGGACAGGGTACGAGCAGTACTTC. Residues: CASTAGTGYEQYF.

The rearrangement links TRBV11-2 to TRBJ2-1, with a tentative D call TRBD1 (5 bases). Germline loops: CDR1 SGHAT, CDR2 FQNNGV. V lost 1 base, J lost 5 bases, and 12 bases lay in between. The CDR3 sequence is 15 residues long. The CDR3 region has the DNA TGTGCCAGCAGCTTAGCAGGGAACCTTGACAATGAGCAGTTCTTC. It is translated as CASSLAGNLDNEQFF. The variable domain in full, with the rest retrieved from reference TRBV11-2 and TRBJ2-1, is EAGVAQSPRYKIIEKRQSVAFWCNPISGHATLYWYQQILGQGPKLLIQFQNNGVVDDSQLPKDRFSAERLKGVDSTLKIQPAKLEDSAVYLCASSLAGNLDNEQFFGPGTRLTVL.